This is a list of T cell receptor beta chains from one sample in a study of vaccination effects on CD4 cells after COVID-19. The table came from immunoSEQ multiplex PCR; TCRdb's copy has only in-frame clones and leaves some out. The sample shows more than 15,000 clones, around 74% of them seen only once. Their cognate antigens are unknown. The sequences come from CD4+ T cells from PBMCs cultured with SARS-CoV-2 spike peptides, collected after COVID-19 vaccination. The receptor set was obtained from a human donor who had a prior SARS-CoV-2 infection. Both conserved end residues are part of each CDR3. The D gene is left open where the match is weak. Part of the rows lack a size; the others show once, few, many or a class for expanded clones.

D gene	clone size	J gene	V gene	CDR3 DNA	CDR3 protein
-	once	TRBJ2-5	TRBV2	TGTGCCAGCAGTGCGCGACGTATCCAAGAGACCCAGTACTTC	CASSARRIQETQYF
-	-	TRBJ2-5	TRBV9	TGTGCCAGCAGCGGACCTACAACAGGTGCGACCCAGTACTTC	CASSGPTTGATQYF
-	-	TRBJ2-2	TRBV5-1	TGCGCCAGCAGCCTCGACCTGAACACCGGGGAGCTGTTTTTT	CASSLDLNTGELFF
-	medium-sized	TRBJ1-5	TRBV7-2	TGTGCCAGCAGCCCAACTGGGGGCGGGTATCAGCCCCAGCATTTT	CASSPTGGGYQPQHF
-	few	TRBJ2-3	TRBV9	TGTGCCAGCAGCGTAGGACGGAACAGGGTCAGCGGCACAGATACGCAGTATTTT	CASSVGRNRVSGTDTQYF
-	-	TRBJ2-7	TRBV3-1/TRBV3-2	TGTGCCAGCAGCCGATCCCGGATCCACGAGCAGTACTTC	CASSRSRIHEQYF
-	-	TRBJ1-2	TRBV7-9	TGTGCCAGCAGCTTAGGGGCTCCCTACGGTTCCAAGAAAGACTATGGCTACACCTTC	CASSLGAPYGSKKDYGYTF
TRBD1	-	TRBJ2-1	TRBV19	TGTGCCAGTAGTTCGGGACAGGGTAATAATGAGCAGTTCTTC	CASSSGQGNNEQFF
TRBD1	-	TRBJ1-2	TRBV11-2	TGTGCCAGCAGCTCCGACAGGGGTCGGTATGGCTACACCTTC	CASSSDRGRYGYTF
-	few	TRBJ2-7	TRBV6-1	TGTGCCAGCAGTGAAGAGGGACTGGTGGGCGAGCAGTACTTC	CASSEEGLVGEQYF